The 25 T cell receptor beta chains below were found in one sample sequenced in a study of CD8 T cells in Susac syndrome. About 0.5 to 1 ug RNA was reverse transcribed with random hexamers. MiXCR, applied by TCRdb to the immunoSEQ multiplex PCR reads, yields one record per CDR3 protein. Of 65,000 to 85,000 distinct CDR3 sequences detected, roughly 92% appear once; the ten largest clones hold approximately 0.45%. Sequencing was done on a sample of CD8+ T cells from PBMCs. The receptors shown here come from a human donor with Susac syndrome.

This chain joins TRBV6-1 and TRBJ2-1; 8 bases fit TRBD2. V gave up 6 bases and J gave up 5 bases; unmatched junction bases: 15. Germline V lookup: CDR1 MNHNS, CDR2 SASEGT. The CDR3 is 17 residues long. The DNA for the CDR3 is TGTGCCAGCAGCATTTGGATTAGCGGGATTCCCAACAATGAGCAGTTCTTC. Translating it yields CASSIWISGIPNNEQFF.

This clonotype was detected a few times. V and J are TRBV25-1 and TRBJ1-2; D not resolved. This CDR3 is 13 amino acids long. Germline values: CDR1 MGHDK, CDR2 SYGVNS. Trimming shortened V by 5 bases and J by 1 base, and 8 bases separated the two germline ends. CDR3 region: CASSPDGNYGYTF. For the CDR3, the DNA is TGTGCCAGCAGTCCGGACGGTAACTATGGCTACACCTTC.

The count of this clonotype is one. The rearrangement uses TRBV24-1 and TRBJ2-5; TRBD1 aligns across 7 bases. The CDR3 covers 14 residues. The germline CDR1 and CDR2 sequences are KGHDR and SFDVKD. The ends lost 8 bases at V and 3 bases at J; junction bases unmatched: 8. In DNA form, the CDR3 reads TGTGCCACCATTAAGGGGGCCGTAGAAGAGACCCAGTACTTC. Its translation is CATIKGAVEETQYF.

The chain employs TRBV5-8 and TRBJ2-5; 7 nucleotides line up with TRBD1. Trimming at V came to 2 bases and at J to 4 bases, leaving 2 bases not matched to a gene. Germline V gene sequence: CDR1 SGHTS, CDR2 YDEGEE. The CDR3 is 13 amino acids. CDR3 amino acids: CASSLRGRETQYF. CDR3 nucleotides: TGTGCCAGCAGCTTAAGGGGGCGAGAGACCCAGTACTTC.

The chain links TRBV20-1 to TRBJ2-5; unclear D gene. Germline CDR1 DFQATT, CDR2 SNEGSKA (reference sequence). V dropped 3 bases and J dropped 5 bases, with 13 bases sitting between them. The length of the CDR3 is 13 residues. DNA of the CDR3: TGCAGTGCTAGGCCCTCCGGCCCGGAGACCCAGTACTTC. Translated: CSARPSGPETQYF.

This CDR3 is CASSSKLADEQFF. In DNA form, the CDR3 reads TGTGCCAGCAGCTCCAAACTAGCGGATGAGCAGTTCTTC. V usage is TRBV7-7 and J usage is TRBJ2-1, with 8 nucleotides matching TRBD2. Losses at the gene ends were 4 bases for V and 8 bases for J; bases not matched to a gene: 4. CDR1 and CDR2 from the germline V gene are SSHAT and FNYEAQ (reference sequence). CDR3 length: 13 residues.

This rearrangement joins TRBV6-5 to TRBJ2-1; TRBD2 matches at 9 bases. The CDR3 loop spans 12 amino acids. V lost 6 bases, J lost 9 bases, and 3 bases stayed unmatched. Germline V gene sequence: CDR1 MNHEY, CDR2 SVGAGI. This CDR3 is CASSFSGSEQFF. The CDR3, as DNA: TGTGCCAGCAGCTTTAGCGGGAGTGAGCAGTTCTTC.

This chain links TRBV5-4 with TRBJ1-2, with D unclear. The V and J ends lost 0 bases and 4 bases respectively, with 7 bases between them. Germline V gene sequence: CDR1 SGHNT, CDR2 YYREEE (reference sequence). This CDR3 region has 13 residues. The CDR3 loop is CASSLEAGYGYTF. Written as DNA, the CDR3 is TGTGCCAGCAGCTTGGAGGCAGGCTATGGCTACACCTTC. Filled out from reference TRBV5-4 and TRBJ1-2, the complete variable domain reads ETGVTQSPTHLIKTRGQQVTLRCSSQSGHNTVSWYQQALGQGPQFIFQYYREEENGRGNFPPRFSGLQFPNYSSELNVNALELDDSALYLCASSLEAGYGYTFGSGTRLTVV.

The chain employs TRBV2 and TRBJ1-1, with TRBD1 as a possible D gene (5 bases). V was clipped by 1 base and J by 5 bases, with 17 bases between them. The CDR3 has 16 amino acids. Germline V CDR1 and CDR2: SNHLY, FYNNEI. CDR3 loop: CASSEGKVGVRTEAFF. CDR3 bases: TGTGCCAGCAGTGAAGGAAAGGTGGGGGTTAGGACTGAAGCTTTCTTT. Variable domain in full (rest from reference TRBV2 and TRBJ1-1): EPEVTQTPSHQVTQMGQEVILRCVPISNHLYFYWYRQILGQKVEFLVSFYNNEISEKSEIFDDQFSVERPDGSNFTLKIRSTKLEDSAMYFCASSEGKVGVRTEAFFGQGTRLTVV.

This clonotype appeared once. This chain connects TRBV6-2 or TRBV6-3 to TRBJ2-7; weak D call: TRBD2 (5 bases). The CDR3 sequence is 15 residues long. The germline gives CDR1 MNHEY, CDR2 SVGEGT. V shed 2 bases and J shed 2 bases, with 13 bases lying between them. In DNA form, the CDR3 reads TGTGCCAGCAGTTACGTAGCGCGGAACGCCTACGAGCAGTACTTC. It specifies CASSYVARNAYEQYF.

V is TRBV9 and J is TRBJ2-7, with 7 bases matching TRBD2. This CDR3 is built from 15 residues. Germline CDR1 and CDR2: SGDLS and YYNGEE. J lost 7 bases, V lost 3 bases, and 13 bases had no gene match. CDR3 nucleotide sequence: TGTGCCAGCAGCGCTCGCCCTAGCGGTATGGGGGAGCAGTACTTC. This translates into CASSARPSGMGEQYF.

The chain couples TRBV7-2 to TRBJ1-2; D might be TRBD1 (5 bases). The CDR3 is made up of 14 amino acids. V lost 5 bases and J 2 bases, leaving 12 bases between the germline ends. Germline V gene lookup returns CDR1 SGHTA and CDR2 FQGNSA. DNA of the CDR3: TGTGCCAGCAGCGCGGGACCTCAGAACTATGGCTACACCTTC. Its translation is CASSAGPQNYGYTF.

This clonotype was counted once. The chain joins TRBV19 to TRBJ2-7; 8 nucleotides agree with TRBD1. In germline, CDR1 is LNHDA, CDR2 SQIVND (reference sequence). The V gene end was trimmed by 4 bases and the J gene end by 5 bases; junction bases not matched to a gene: 19. There are 18 residues in the CDR3. CDR3: CASSRWGDRPPPGNEQYF. The CDR3, as DNA: TGTGCCAGTAGTAGGTGGGGGGACAGGCCTCCTCCAGGGAACGAGCAGTACTTC.

The rearrangement links TRBV19 to TRBJ2-7; either TRBD1 or TRBD2 may supply D (5 bases each). Germline V gene sequence: CDR1 LNHDA, CDR2 SQIVND (reference sequence). The CDR3 has 14 residues. V lost 5 bases, J lost 2 bases, and 13 bases lay in between. The CDR3 sequence is CASSSYTGPYEQYF. In nucleotides, the CDR3 is TGTGCCAGTAGTTCATATACGGGACCCTACGAGCAGTACTTC.

J is TRBJ2-1 and V is TRBV4-1; the match to TRBD2 covers 7 bases. This CDR3 has 17 residues. Trimming removed 4 bases from V and 0 bases from J; junction bases left unmatched: 9. Germline CDR1 is MGHRA and CDR2 is YSYEKL. CDR3 coding DNA: TGCGCCAGCAGCCCACTTGGACTAGTTGACTCCTACAATGAGCAGTTCTTC. Translating it yields CASSPLGLVDSYNEQFF.

The chain recombines TRBV5-1 with TRBJ2-5, with TRBD1 identical over 12 bases. Germline V gene data show CDR1 as SGHRS and CDR2 as YFSETQ. With V trimmed by 5 bases and J by 2 bases, 1 base remained unmatched. The CDR3 totals 14 residues. The CDR3 spells CASRGQGAQETQYF. The CDR3, as DNA: TGCGCCAGCAGGGGACAGGGGGCTCAAGAGACCCAGTACTTC. The whole variable domain, filled in from reference TRBV5-1 and TRBJ2-5, reads KAGVTQTPRYLIKTRGQQVTLSCSPISGHRSVSWYQQTPGQGLQFLFEYFSETQRNKGNFPGRFSGRQFSNSRSEMNVSTLELGDSALYLCASRGQGAQETQYFGPGTRLLVL.

This clonotype was found a few times. The rearrangement links TRBV20-1 to TRBJ2-3; D not certain. Germline CDR1 is DFQATT and CDR2 is SNEGSKA (reference sequence). This CDR3 has 13 amino acids. The V and J ends lost 3 bases and 1 base respectively, with 8 bases between them. The CDR3 region is CSARAAGTDTQYF. CDR3 bases: TGCAGTGCTAGGGCGGCAGGCACAGATACGCAGTATTTT.

This clonotype came up once. This rearrangement joins TRBV29-1 to TRBJ2-3; D not certain. V shed 4 bases and J shed 0 bases, with 5 bases lying between them. Germline-derived CDR1 and CDR2 are SQVTM and ANQGSEA. The CDR3 totals 12 residues. As DNA, the CDR3 is TGCAGCGTTGTCCCTAGCACAGATACGCAGTATTTT. Protein product: CSVVPSTDTQYF.

This rearrangement joins TRBV9 to TRBJ1-1, with a tentative D call TRBD1 (5 bases). V lost 3 bases and J 5 bases, leaving 20 bases between the germline ends. This CDR3 contains 16 residues. Germline CDR1 reads SGDLS; CDR2 reads YYNGEE. The CDR3 spells CASSAIRGGRKTEAFF. For the CDR3, the DNA is TGTGCCAGCAGCGCTATAAGGGGCGGGAGGAAGACTGAAGCTTTCTTT.

V is TRBV27 and J is TRBJ2-7; no clear D. The CDR3 has 14 amino acids. CDR1 is MNHEY, CDR2 SMNVEV, per germline (reference sequence). Trimming removed 6 bases at V and 2 bases at J, with 14 bases between. The CDR3 bases are TGTGCCAGCAGCCCCAACGGGTCCCCCTACGAGCAGTACTTC. Protein sequence: CASSPNGSPYEQYF.

Turning to this clonotype: One end of the junction fails to match germline, which may point to a read error. This sequence joins TRBV29-1 and TRBJ2-6, with D possibly matching TRBD1 (5 bases). The CDR3 covers 16 residues. In germline, CDR1 is SQVTM, CDR2 ANQGSEA. The CDR3 DNA is TGCAGCGTTGAAGATGTCACAGTCTCTGGGGCCAACGTCCTGATTTTC. Protein product: CSVEDVTVSGANVLIF.

V and J are TRBV13 and TRBJ2-1, with 8 bases that match TRBD1. V lost 3 bases to trimming and J lost 4 bases; unmatched junction nucleotides: 2. This CDR3 contains 14 residues. Germline V lookup: CDR1 PRHDT, CDR2 FYEKMQ (reference sequence). This chain's CDR3 is CASSFRTGYNEQFF. As DNA, the CDR3 is TGTGCCAGCAGCTTCAGGACAGGGTACAATGAGCAGTTCTTC.

This clonotype appeared a single time. The V call is TRBV7-6, the J call TRBJ2-2; the D gene could be TRBD1 or TRBD2 (5 bases each). Trimming removed 5 bases from V and 4 bases from J, with 23 bases in between. CDR1 is SGHVS, CDR2 FNYEAQ, per germline. The CDR3 loop spans 18 amino acids. CDR3 protein: CASSRNPPDSAGTGELFF. The DNA of the CDR3 is TGTGCCAGCAGCCGTAATCCACCAGACAGCGCGGGCACCGGGGAGCTGTTTTTT.

The CDR3 bases are TGCGCCAGCGCCGGGGGTAGAGGCAACCACAATGAGCAGTTCTTC. Its translation is CASAGGRGNHNEQFF. The chain links TRBV4-3 to TRBJ2-1, with D possibly TRBD2 on 6 matching bases. Germline CDR1 and CDR2: LGHNA and YSLEER. Trimming took 8 bases from V and 5 from J, leaving 19 bases between them. The CDR3 is 15 residues long.

The genes are TRBV20-1 and TRBJ1-5, with D maybe TRBD1 (6 bases). The germline CDR1 and CDR2 sequences are DFQATT and SNEGSKA (reference sequence). This CDR3 region has 13 residues. V lost 7 bases, J lost 2 bases, and 12 bases lay in between. In DNA form, the CDR3 reads TGCAGTGGCACAGGGATTGGCAATCAGCCCCAGCATTTT. It translates to CSGTGIGNQPQHF.